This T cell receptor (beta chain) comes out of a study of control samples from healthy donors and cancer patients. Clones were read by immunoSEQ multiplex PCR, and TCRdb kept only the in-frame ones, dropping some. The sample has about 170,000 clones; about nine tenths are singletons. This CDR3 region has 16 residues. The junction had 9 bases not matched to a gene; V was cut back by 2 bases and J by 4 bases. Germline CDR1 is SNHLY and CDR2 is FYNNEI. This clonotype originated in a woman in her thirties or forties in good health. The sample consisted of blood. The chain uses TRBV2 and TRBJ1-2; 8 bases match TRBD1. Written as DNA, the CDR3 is TGTGCCAGCAGTGAATCCGCAGGGGGCGCGATCTATGGCTACACCTTC. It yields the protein CASSESAGGAIYGYTF.